The 21 T cell receptor beta chains in this list originate from one sample, sequenced in a study of shared clonotypes between healthy human individuals. Data came from immunoSEQ multiplex PCR; TCRdb stores just in-frame clones and leaves some out. There are over a million clones in the sample; around 76% occur only once, and roughly 1.4% lies in the top ten. Sample: memory CD4+ T cells sorted from blood. Documented subset: CD45RA-negative fraction. These receptors were taken from a man aged 18 to 35 in good health.

This chain uses TRBV5-5 with TRBJ1-5; TRBD1 matches 7 bases. The CDR3 has 16 residues. Per the germline V gene, CDR1 is SGHKS and CDR2 is YYEKEE (reference sequence). The trim removed 2 bases at V and 2 bases at J, leaving 7 bases unmatched. The CDR3 DNA reads TGTGCCAGCAGCTTTGAGGGGGCACGGGGCAATCAGCCCCAGCATTTT. Translating it yields CASSFEGARGNQPQHF.

This chain links TRBV9 with TRBJ2-1; D is possibly TRBD1 or TRBD2 (5 bases each). The CDR3 extends over 15 amino acids. Trimming cost V 4 bases and J 8 bases, with 19 bases left between them. Per germline, CDR1 SGDLS and CDR2 YYNGEE. The CDR3 DNA sequence: TGTGCCAGCAGCTTTGACGGGGCCTCTACAGATGAGCAGTTCTTC. Protein product: CASSFDGASTDEQFF.

This clone showed up just once. This chain connects TRBV19 to TRBJ1-4, with D maybe TRBD1 (6 bases). There are 17 residues in the CDR3. The germline V and J ends were trimmed by 2 bases and 7 bases, with 20 bases remaining between them. The germline gives CDR1 LNHDA, CDR2 SQIVND (reference sequence). The CDR3 nucleotides read TGTGCCAGTAGTATAAGTTCCGGGGGGACAAAACGTGAAAAACTGTTTTTT. Residues: CASSISSGGTKREKLFF. Combining the CDR3 with reference TRBV19 and TRBJ1-4 gives the whole variable domain DGGITQSPKYLFRKEGQNVTLSCEQNLNHDAMYWYRQDPGQGLRLIYYSQIVNDFQKGDIAEGYSVSREKKESFPLTVTSAQKNPTAFYLCASSISSGGTKREKLFFGSGTQLSVL.

The rearrangement links TRBV5-6 to TRBJ1-2; TRBD1 aligns across 9 bases. The germline CDR1 and CDR2 sequences are SGHDT and YYEEEE. V trimming: 3 bases; J trimming: 3 bases; junction bases outside the gene matches: 6. The CDR3 covers 15 residues. CDR3 in DNA: TGTGCCAGCAGCTCTGGGACAGGGATGGACTATGGCTACACCTTC. Translated: CASSSGTGMDYGYTF. The full variable domain, completed using reference TRBV5-6 and TRBJ1-2, is DAGVTQSPTHLIKTRGQQVTLRCSPKSGHDTVSWYQQALGQGPQFIFQYYEEEERQRGNFPDRFSGHQFPNYSSELNVNALLLGDSALYLCASSSGTGMDYGYTFGSGTRLTVV.

This chain links TRBV28 with TRBJ2-6; D gene uncertain. Trimming took off 10 bases at V and 0 bases at J, with 16 bases between the two ends. CDR1 is MDHEN, CDR2 SYDVKM, per germline. CDR3 length: 16 amino acids. CDR3 nucleotide sequence: TGTGCCACCCGTACTCTTATGTCCTCTGGGGCCAACGTCCTGACTTTC. Translated, it gives CATRTLMSSGANVLTF.

The chain links TRBV18 to TRBJ2-7; the match to TRBD2 covers 7 bases. This CDR3 has 13 residues. J lost 6 bases, V lost 4 bases, and 6 bases had no gene match. CDR1 KGHSH and CDR2 LQKENI come from the germline V gene. CDR3 sequence (DNA): TGTGCCAGCTCACGGACTAGTGTTATCGAGCAGTACTTC. It is translated as CASSRTSVIEQYF.

The rearrangement uses TRBV27 and TRBJ2-5; D not resolved. The CDR3 has 14 residues. V was pared by 5 bases and J by 5 bases, with 15 bases between. CDR1 MNHEY and CDR2 SMNVEV come from the germline V gene (reference sequence). In DNA form, the CDR3 reads TGTGCCAGCAGTCCCTATCCCCCCCGGGAGACCCAGTACTTC. This translates into CASSPYPPRETQYF.

This clone was observed a single time. The chain carries TRBV11-3 and TRBJ2-2; TRBD2 agrees at 8 bases. With V trimmed by 0 bases and J by 7 bases, 1 base remained unmatched. Germline values: CDR1 SGHNT, CDR2 YENEEA. CDR3 length: 14 residues. In DNA, the CDR3 is TGTGCCAGCAGCTTAGAAGCGGGAGTCGGGGAGCTGTTTTTT. Amino acid sequence: CASSLEAGVGELFF. Full variable domain (outside the CDR3, taken from reference TRBV11-3 and TRBJ2-2): EAGVVQSPRYKIIEKKQPVAFWCNPISGHNTLYWYLQNLGQGPELLIRYENEEAVDDSQLPKDRFSAERLKGVDSTLKIQPAELGDSAVYLCASSLEAGVGELFFGEGSRLTVL.

With respect to this clone: Distinct nucleotide sequences in the sample also encode this CDR3. This CDR3 reads CASSYGGRDYEQYF. CDR3 sequence (DNA): TGTGCCAGCAGTTACGGTGGCAGAGACTACGAGCAGTACTTC. The V gene is TRBV6-6, the J gene TRBJ2-7; D gene unclear. V lost 2 bases, J lost 3 bases, and 11 bases lay in between. CDR1 is MNHNY, CDR2 SVGAGI, per germline (reference sequence). The CDR3 contains 14 residues.

The rearrangement links TRBV7-2 to TRBJ2-3, with TRBD1 as a possible D gene (5 bases). CDR3 length: 17 amino acids. Trimming removed 3 bases from V and 2 bases from J, with 18 bases in between. Germline CDR1 is SGHTA and CDR2 is FQGNSA. CDR3 sequence (DNA): TGTGCCAGCAGCTTGATGGGGCGACACGTAAACACAGATACGCAGTATTTT. Protein: CASSLMGRHVNTDTQYF.

This clone was recorded many times. This chain links TRBV6-5 with TRBJ1-2; D gene unclear. Trimming removed 8 bases from V and 8 bases from J, with 12 bases in between. This CDR3 spans 11 amino acids. Looked up from germline, CDR1 is MNHEY and CDR2 is SVGAGI. CDR3 loop: CASRATVGYTF. The CDR3 DNA follows: TGTGCCAGCCGCGCTACGGTGGGCTACACCTTC.

The CDR3 protein is CASSFLPGLNTEAFF. CDR3 coding DNA: TGTGCCAGCAGCTTCCTTCCTGGGTTGAACACTGAAGCTTTCTTT. The chain couples TRBV11-1 to TRBJ1-1, with no clear D. Germline CDR1 is SGHAT and CDR2 is FQDESV (reference sequence). This CDR3 is built from 15 residues. Trimming took 3 bases from V and 0 from J, leaving 11 bases between them.

J is TRBJ2-7 and V is TRBV2; 9 positions match TRBD2. The length of the CDR3 is 14 residues. The germline CDR1 and CDR2 sequences are SNHLY and FYNNEI. Trimming cost V 7 bases and J 0 bases; bases outside gene matches: 4. CDR3 loop: CASKASGVSYEQYF. The CDR3 region has the DNA TGTGCCAGCAAGGCTAGCGGGGTCTCCTACGAGCAGTACTTC.

The chain combines TRBV6-6 with TRBJ1-4; no reliable D call. CDR3 length equals 13 residues. From germline, CDR1 is MNHNY and CDR2 SVGAGI (reference sequence). V lost 6 bases and J 7 bases, leaving 12 bases between the germline ends. DNA for the CDR3: TGTGCCAGCAGCCGAACTGGGAGTGAAAAACTGTTTTTT. Its protein is CASSRTGSEKLFF.

The CDR3 loop is CASRRRAGTGGQAGYTF. CDR3 sequence (DNA): TGTGCCAGCAGACGGCGGGCCGGGACAGGGGGCCAAGCTGGCTACACCTTC. J is TRBJ1-2 and V is TRBV28, with TRBD1 matching over 12 bases. Per germline, CDR1 MDHEN and CDR2 SYDVKM. The CDR3 contains 17 residues. V shed 6 bases, J shed 7 bases, and the junction held 15 bases outside the gene matches.

This chain joins TRBV7-2 and TRBJ2-3; TRBD2 is a possible D gene (6 bases). Trimming took 5 bases from V and 0 from J, leaving 9 bases between them. The CDR3 runs 14 residues. CDR1 and CDR2 from the germline V gene are SGHTA and FQGNSA. The CDR3 sequence is CASSPEGSTDTQYF. CDR3 bases: TGTGCCAGCAGCCCGGAGGGAAGCACAGATACGCAGTATTTT.

The chain employs TRBV5-1 and TRBJ2-3; D is possibly TRBD1 (6 bases). With 4 bases removed from V and 1 base from J, the gap between germline ends came to 19 bases. This CDR3 comprises 17 residues. Germline loops: CDR1 SGHRS, CDR2 YFSETQ. The CDR3 sequence is CASSAGDGVFGTDTQYF. CDR3 nucleotide sequence: TGCGCCAGCAGCGCAGGGGACGGAGTGTTTGGCACAGATACGCAGTATTTT.

The CDR3 DNA follows: TGTGCCTCAAAGGGACAGGGGGCAAGTAATGAGCAGTTCTTC. This sequence encodes CASKGQGASNEQFF. The chain uses TRBV10-3 and TRBJ2-1; 12 nucleotides align to TRBD1. Germline V CDR1 and CDR2: ENHRY, SYGVKD. Germline trimming cut 11 bases from V and 7 bases from J; bases unmatched to any gene: 9. The CDR3 is made up of 14 amino acids.

The rearrangement joins TRBV4-1 to TRBJ2-1, with D uncertain. Per germline, CDR1 MGHRA and CDR2 YSYEKL. V lost 1 base, J lost 0 bases, and 7 bases lay in between. The CDR3 totals 15 residues. CDR3 residues: CASSQVEYSYNEQFF. The CDR3 region has the DNA TGCGCCAGCAGCCAAGTTGAGTACTCCTACAATGAGCAGTTCTTC.

The chain carries TRBV27 and TRBJ1-4; D not certain. V was shortened by 0 bases and J by 7 bases, with 15 bases between the two germline ends. The CDR3 is made up of 16 amino acids. Germline V gene lookup returns CDR1 MNHEY and CDR2 SMNVEV (reference sequence). Here the CDR3 reads CASSLSVGGFGEKLFF. CDR3 bases: TGTGCCAGCAGTTTATCCGTCGGAGGGTTTGGTGAAAAACTGTTTTTT. Supplemented by reference TRBV27 and TRBJ1-4, the full variable domain reads EAQVTQNPRYLITVTGKKLTVTCSQNMNHEYMSWYRQDPGLGLRQIYYSMNVEVTDKGDVPEGYKVSRKEKRNFPLILESPSPNQTSLYFCASSLSVGGFGEKLFFGSGTQLSVL.

The chain couples TRBV7-2 to TRBJ2-3; D is undetermined. CDR1 and CDR2 (germline): SGHTA, FQGNSA. The ends were cut back, 4 bases at V and 3 bases at J, with 8 bases in the middle. The CDR3 totals 13 residues. Here the CDR3 DNA reads TGTGCCAGCAGCTACTACGTTACAGATACGCAGTATTTT. The encoded protein is CASSYYVTDTQYF.